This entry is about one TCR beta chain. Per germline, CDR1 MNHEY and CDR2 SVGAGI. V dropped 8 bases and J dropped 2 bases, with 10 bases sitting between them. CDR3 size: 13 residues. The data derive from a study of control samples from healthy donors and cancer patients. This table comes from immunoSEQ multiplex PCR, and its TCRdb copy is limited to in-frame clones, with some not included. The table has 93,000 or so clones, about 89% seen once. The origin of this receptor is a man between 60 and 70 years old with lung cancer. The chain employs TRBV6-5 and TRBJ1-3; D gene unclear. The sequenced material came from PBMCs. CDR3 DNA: TGTGCCAGCTTACGGACGGCTGGAAACACCATATATTTT. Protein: CASLRTAGNTIYF.